This TCR beta chain emerged from a study of T cell repertoires in aging, cancer and after chemotherapy. Study as a whole: Patients with chronic lymphocytic leukemia were sampled before and after fludarabine- or bendamustine-based chemotherapy.

TCR beta rearrangements were amplified from peripheral blood genomic DNA. Rearranged V-D-J TRB sequences were amplified with a mixed TRB-A/B primer pool. In TCRdb, the multiplex PCR reads were re-called with MiXCR into one record per CDR3 protein. The sample records about 5,700 distinct CDR3 sequences, 44% being singletons. V was shortened by 0 bases and J by 0 bases, with 8 bases between the two germline ends. The CDR3 covers 15 residues. Per germline, CDR1 MNHNS and CDR2 SASEGT. This clonotype originated in a human donor with a blood cancer. The chain uses TRBV6-1 and TRBJ1-2; D remains ambiguous. Sequenced material: blood. CDR3: CASSEASSTNYGYTF. CDR3 nucleotides: TGTGCCAGCAGTGAAGCCAGTTCCACTAACTATGGCTACACCTTC.